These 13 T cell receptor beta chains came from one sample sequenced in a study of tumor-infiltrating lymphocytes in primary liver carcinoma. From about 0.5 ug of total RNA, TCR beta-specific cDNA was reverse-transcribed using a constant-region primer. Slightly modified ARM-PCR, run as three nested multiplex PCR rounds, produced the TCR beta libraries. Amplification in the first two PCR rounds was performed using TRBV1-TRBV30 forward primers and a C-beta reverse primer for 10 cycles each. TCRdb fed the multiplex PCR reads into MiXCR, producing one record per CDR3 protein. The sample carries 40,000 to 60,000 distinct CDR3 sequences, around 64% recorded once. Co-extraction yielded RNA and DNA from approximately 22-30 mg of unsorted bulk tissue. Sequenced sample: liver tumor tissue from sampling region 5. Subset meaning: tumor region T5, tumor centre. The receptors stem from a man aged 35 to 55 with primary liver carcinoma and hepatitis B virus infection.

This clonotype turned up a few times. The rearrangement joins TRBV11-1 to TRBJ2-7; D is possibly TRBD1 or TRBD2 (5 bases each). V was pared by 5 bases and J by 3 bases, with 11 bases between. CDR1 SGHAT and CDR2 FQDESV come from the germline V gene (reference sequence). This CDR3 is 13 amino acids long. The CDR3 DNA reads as TGTGCCAGCAGCCGGGACCAAAACTACGAGCAGTACTTC. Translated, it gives CASSRDQNYEQYF.

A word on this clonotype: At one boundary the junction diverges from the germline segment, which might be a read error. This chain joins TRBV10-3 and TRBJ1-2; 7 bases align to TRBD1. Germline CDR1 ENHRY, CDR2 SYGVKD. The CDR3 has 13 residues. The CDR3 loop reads CVIRLGQEAGYTF. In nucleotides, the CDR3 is TGTGTCATCAGGCTAGGACAGGAAGCTGGTTACACCTTC.

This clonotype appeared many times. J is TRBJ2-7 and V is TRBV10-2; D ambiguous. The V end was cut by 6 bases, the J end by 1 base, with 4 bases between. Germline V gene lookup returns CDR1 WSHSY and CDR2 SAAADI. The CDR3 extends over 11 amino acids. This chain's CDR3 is CASRHSYEQYF. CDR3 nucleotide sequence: TGCGCCAGCAGGCATTCCTACGAGCAGTACTTC.

The CDR3, as DNA: TGTGCCAGCAGTTACGATGGTAGTGGTTACTACAATGAGCAGTTCTTC. Its protein product is CASSYDGSGYYNEQFF. The rearrangement joins TRBV6-2 or TRBV6-3 to TRBJ2-1; D ambiguous. The CDR3 runs to 16 residues. Trimming took off 2 bases at V and 3 bases at J, with 14 bases between the two ends. Germline CDR1 MNHEY, CDR2 SVGEGT.

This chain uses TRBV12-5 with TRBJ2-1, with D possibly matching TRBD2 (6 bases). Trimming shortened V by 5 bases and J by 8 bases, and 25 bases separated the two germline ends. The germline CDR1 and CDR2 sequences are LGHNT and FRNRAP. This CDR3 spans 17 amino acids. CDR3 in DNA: TGTGCTAGTGGTCCAGTGGGCGAGTACAGGCCGGGGGATGAGCAGTTCTTC. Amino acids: CASGPVGEYRPGDEQFF.

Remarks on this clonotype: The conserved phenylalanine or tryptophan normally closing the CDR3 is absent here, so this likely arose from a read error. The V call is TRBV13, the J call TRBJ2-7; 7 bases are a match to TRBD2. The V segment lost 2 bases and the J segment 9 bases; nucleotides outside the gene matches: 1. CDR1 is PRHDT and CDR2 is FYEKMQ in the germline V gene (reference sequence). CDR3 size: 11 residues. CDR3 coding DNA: TGTGCCAGCAGCTTACGGGGGGTGCAGTACTCC. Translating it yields CASSLRGVQYS.

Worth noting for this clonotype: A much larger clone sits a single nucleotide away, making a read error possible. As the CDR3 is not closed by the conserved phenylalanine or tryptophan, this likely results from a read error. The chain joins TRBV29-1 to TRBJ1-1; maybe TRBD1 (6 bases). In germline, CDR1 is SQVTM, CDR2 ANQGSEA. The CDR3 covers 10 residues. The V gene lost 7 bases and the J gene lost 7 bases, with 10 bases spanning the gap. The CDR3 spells CSGEDSEAFS. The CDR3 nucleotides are TGCAGCGGGGAGGACAGTGAAGCTTTCTCT.

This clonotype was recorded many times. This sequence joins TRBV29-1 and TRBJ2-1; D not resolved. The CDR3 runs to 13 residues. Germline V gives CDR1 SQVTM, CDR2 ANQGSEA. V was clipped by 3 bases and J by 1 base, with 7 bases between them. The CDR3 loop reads CSVEGTSYNEQFF. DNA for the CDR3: TGCAGCGTTGAGGGAACTTCCTACAATGAGCAGTTCTTC.

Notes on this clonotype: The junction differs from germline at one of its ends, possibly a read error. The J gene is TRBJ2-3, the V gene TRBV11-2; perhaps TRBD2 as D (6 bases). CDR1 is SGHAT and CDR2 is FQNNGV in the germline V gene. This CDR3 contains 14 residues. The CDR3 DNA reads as TGCTCCGGAGGGTCACGGGAGCCCGCAGATACGCAGTATTTT. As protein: CSGGSREPADTQYF. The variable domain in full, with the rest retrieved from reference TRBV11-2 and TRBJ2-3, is EAGVAQSPRYKIIEKRQSVAFWCNPISGHATLYWYQQILGQGPKLLIQFQNNGVVDDSQLPKDRFSAERLKGVDSTLKIQPAKLEDSAVYLCSGGSREPADTQYFGPGTRLTVL.

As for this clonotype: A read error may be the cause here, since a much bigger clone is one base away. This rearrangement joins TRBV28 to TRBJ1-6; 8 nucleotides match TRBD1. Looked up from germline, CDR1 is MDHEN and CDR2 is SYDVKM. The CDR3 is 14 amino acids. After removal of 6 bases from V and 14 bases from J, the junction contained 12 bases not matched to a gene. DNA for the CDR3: TGTGCCAGCAGCACCCCAGGGGGCGGATCATCCCTCCACTTT. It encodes CASSTPGGGSSLHF.

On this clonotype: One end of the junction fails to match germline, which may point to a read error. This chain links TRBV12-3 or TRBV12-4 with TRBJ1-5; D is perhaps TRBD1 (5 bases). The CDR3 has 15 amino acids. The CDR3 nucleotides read TGTGCCAGCAGTTTACGGGACGGTAGCAATCAGCCCCAGCACTTT. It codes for CASSLRDGSNQPQHF.

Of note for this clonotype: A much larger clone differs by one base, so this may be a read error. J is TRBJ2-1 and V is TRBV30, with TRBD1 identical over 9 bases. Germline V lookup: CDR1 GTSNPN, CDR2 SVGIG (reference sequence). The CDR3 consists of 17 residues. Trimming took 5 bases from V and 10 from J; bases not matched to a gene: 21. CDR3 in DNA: TGTGCCTGGGTGAGGCCTTGGGCAGGGACAGGGAATGACGAGCAGTTCTTC. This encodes CAWVRPWAGTGNDEQFF.

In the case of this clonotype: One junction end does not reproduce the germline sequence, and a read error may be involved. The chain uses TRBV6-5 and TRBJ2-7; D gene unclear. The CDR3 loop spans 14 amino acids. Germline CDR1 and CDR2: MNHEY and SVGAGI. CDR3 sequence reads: CTSSYGWTNGEQYF. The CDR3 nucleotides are TGTACCAGCAGTTACGGCTGGACGAATGGGGAGCAGTACTTC.